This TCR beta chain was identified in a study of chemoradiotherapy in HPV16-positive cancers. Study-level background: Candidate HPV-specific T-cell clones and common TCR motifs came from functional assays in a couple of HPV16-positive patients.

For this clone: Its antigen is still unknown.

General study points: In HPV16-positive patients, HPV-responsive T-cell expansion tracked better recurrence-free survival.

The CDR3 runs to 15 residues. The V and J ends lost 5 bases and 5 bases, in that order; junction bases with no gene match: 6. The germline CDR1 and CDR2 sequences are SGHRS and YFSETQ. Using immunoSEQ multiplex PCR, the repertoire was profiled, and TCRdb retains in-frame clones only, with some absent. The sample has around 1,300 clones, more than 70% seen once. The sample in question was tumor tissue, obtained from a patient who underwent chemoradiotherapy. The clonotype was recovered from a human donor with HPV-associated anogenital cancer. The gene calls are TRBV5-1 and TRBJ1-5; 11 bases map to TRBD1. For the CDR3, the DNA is TGCGCCAGCAGTTGGGGGACAGGGGGGGATCAGCCCCAGCATTTT. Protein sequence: CASSWGTGGDQPQHF.